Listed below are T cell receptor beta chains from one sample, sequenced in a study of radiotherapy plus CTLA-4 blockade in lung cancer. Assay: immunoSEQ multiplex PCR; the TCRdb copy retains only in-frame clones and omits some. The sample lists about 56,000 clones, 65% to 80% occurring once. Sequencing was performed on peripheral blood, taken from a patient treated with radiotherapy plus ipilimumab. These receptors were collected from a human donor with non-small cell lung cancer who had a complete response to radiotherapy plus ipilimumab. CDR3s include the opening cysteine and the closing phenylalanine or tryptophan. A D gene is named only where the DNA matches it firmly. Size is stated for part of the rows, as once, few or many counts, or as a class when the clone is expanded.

cdr3_nt: TGTGCCAGTAGTAGCCAGGACAGGGGATCCTACGAGCAGTACTTC; cdr3_aa: CASSSQDRGSYEQYF; d_call: TRBD1; clone_size: -; j_call: TRBJ2-7; v_call: TRBV19
cdr3_nt: TGTGCCAGCAGCGCAGGAAGCGGGGGGGCGGCCGGGGAGCTGTTTTTT; cdr3_aa: CASSAGSGGAAGELFF; d_call: TRBD2; clone_size: -; j_call: TRBJ2-2; v_call: TRBV9
cdr3_nt: TGTGCCAGCAGCTTGGGGGCCATCTCTGGAAACACCATATATTTT; cdr3_aa: CASSLGAISGNTIYF; d_call: -; clone_size: -; j_call: TRBJ1-3; v_call: TRBV7-8
cdr3_nt: TGTGCCAGCAGCGTAGTCGGAGGGGGCAGGGGGTCAAATGAGCAGTTCTTC; cdr3_aa: CASSVVGGGRGSNEQFF; d_call: -; clone_size: -; j_call: TRBJ2-1; v_call: TRBV9
cdr3_nt: TGCGCCAGCGGGGCTGGCACACCGAACACTGAAGCTTTCTTT; cdr3_aa: CASGAGTPNTEAFF; d_call: -; clone_size: once; j_call: TRBJ1-1; v_call: TRBV5-1
cdr3_nt: TGCGCCAGCAGCCACGGGACTACCAACAATGAGCAGTTCTTC; cdr3_aa: CASSHGTTNNEQFF; d_call: TRBD2; clone_size: -; j_call: TRBJ2-1; v_call: TRBV4-1
cdr3_nt: TGCAGCGTAGAGCACTATCCGGGGAGCAATGAGCAGTTCTTC; cdr3_aa: CSVEHYPGSNEQFF; d_call: -; clone_size: -; j_call: TRBJ2-1; v_call: TRBV29-1
cdr3_nt: TGTGCCAGCAGCTTAGTCGGCGGGGGGGCCTACAATGAGCAGTTCTTC; cdr3_aa: CASSLVGGGAYNEQFF; d_call: TRBD2; clone_size: -; j_call: TRBJ2-1; v_call: TRBV7-2
cdr3_nt: TGTGCCAGCAGCGTAGACGGCAGGGGGCCCACAGATACGCAGTATTTT; cdr3_aa: CASSVDGRGPTDTQYF; d_call: TRBD1; clone_size: -; j_call: TRBJ2-3; v_call: TRBV9
cdr3_nt: TGTGCCAGCAGCCCTCTAGCGGGGGAAGTTACGCAGTATTTT; cdr3_aa: CASSPLAGEVTQYF; d_call: TRBD2; clone_size: -; j_call: TRBJ2-3; v_call: TRBV5-4
cdr3_nt: TGTGCCAGCAGTGAAGTTCAGACTCGTTACTATGGCTACACCTTC; cdr3_aa: CASSEVQTRYYGYTF; d_call: -; clone_size: -; j_call: TRBJ1-2; v_call: TRBV6-1
cdr3_nt: TGTGCCAGGGGGCCCGCCACACTGGGATACACCATATATTTT; cdr3_aa: CARGPATLGYTIYF; d_call: -; clone_size: few; j_call: TRBJ1-3; v_call: TRBV25-1
cdr3_nt: TGTGCCAGCAGCCTCGGACTAGCGGGGCCACGTAGCACAGATACGCAGTATTTT; cdr3_aa: CASSLGLAGPRSTDTQYF; d_call: TRBD2; clone_size: -; j_call: TRBJ2-3; v_call: TRBV7-6
cdr3_nt: TGTGCCAGTAGTCCCCCGGGAGGCAGCGGAACCTTC; cdr3_aa: CASSPPGGSGTF; d_call: -; clone_size: -; j_call: TRBJ1-2; v_call: TRBV19
cdr3_nt: TGTGCCACCAGCAGAGATTCAAGCGGGAGATTCGCCGGGGAGCTGTTTTTT; cdr3_aa: CATSRDSSGRFAGELFF; d_call: TRBD2; clone_size: once; j_call: TRBJ2-2; v_call: TRBV15
cdr3_nt: TGCGCCAGCAGCTTGGTTCAGGGGCGCCCCGGGGAGCTGTTTTTT; cdr3_aa: CASSLVQGRPGELFF; d_call: -; clone_size: -; j_call: TRBJ2-2; v_call: TRBV5-1
cdr3_nt: TGTGCCAGCAGCTCTATAACAGGGGGCAGGGGCTACACCTTC; cdr3_aa: CASSSITGGRGYTF; d_call: TRBD1; clone_size: -; j_call: TRBJ1-2; v_call: TRBV7-8
cdr3_nt: TGTGCCATCAGTGAGAGATCAGGGGATGGCTACACCTTC; cdr3_aa: CAISERSGDGYTF; d_call: -; clone_size: -; j_call: TRBJ1-2; v_call: TRBV10-3
cdr3_nt: TGTGCCTGGAGTTTCCAGGGGGCTTCGGCGGCCGAGCAGTACTTC; cdr3_aa: CAWSFQGASAAEQYF; d_call: TRBD1; clone_size: few; j_call: TRBJ2-7; v_call: TRBV30
cdr3_nt: TGTGCCAGTAGTTTAGTCCAGGGTCACGACGACTATGGCTACACCTTC; cdr3_aa: CASSLVQGHDDYGYTF; d_call: -; clone_size: -; j_call: TRBJ1-2; v_call: TRBV19